This is a list of T cell receptor beta chains from one sample in a study of blood T cell repertoires in COVID-19. Data came from immunoSEQ multiplex PCR; TCRdb stores just in-frame clones and leaves some out. Of about 150,000 clones in the sample, 80% are singletons; the top ten hold about 0.58%. Specimen: peripheral blood. The receptor source for this set is a man in his 60s with acute or convalescent COVID-19. Each CDR3 is given with its conserved first and last residue. A D gene is named only where the DNA matches it firmly. Only part of the rows carry a size: once, few, many, or a class if the clone is expanded.

j_call,clone_size,d_call,v_call,cdr3_aa,cdr3_nt
TRBJ2-1,-,-,TRBV12-3/TRBV12-4,CASSLQGFDEQFF,TGTGCCAGCAGTTTACAGGGCTTCGATGAGCAGTTCTTC
TRBJ1-4,-,TRBD1,TRBV15,CATRNTGAMREKLFF,TGTGCCACCAGGAATACAGGGGCGATGCGGGAAAAACTGTTTTTT
TRBJ2-2,-,-,TRBV6-5,CASFGQYTGELFF,TGTGCCAGCTTCGGACAGTACACCGGGGAGCTGTTTTTT
TRBJ1-1,-,-,TRBV28,CASSFGPDMNTEAFF,TGTGCCAGCAGTTTCGGCCCAGACATGAACACTGAAGCTTTCTTT
TRBJ1-6,-,TRBD1,TRBV3-1/TRBV3-2,CASSSLGQGTSPLHF,TGTGCCAGCAGCTCCCTTGGACAGGGGACTTCACCCCTCCACTTT
TRBJ1-3,-,-,TRBV28,CASSPRGNTIYF,TGTGCCAGCAGTCCTAGAGGAAACACCATATATTTT
TRBJ2-5,once,-,TRBV18,CASSPPSRETQYF,TGTGCCAGCTCACCACCTAGCCGGGAGACCCAGTACTTC
TRBJ2-7,-,TRBD1,TRBV5-1,CASSFGQGFYEQYF,TGCGCCAGCAGCTTCGGACAGGGATTCTACGAGCAGTACTTC
TRBJ2-3,few,-,TRBV24-1,CATGGTGRSDTQYF,TGTGCCACCGGGGGCACGGGAAGGTCGGATACGCAGTATTTT
TRBJ1-2,-,TRBD1,TRBV2,CASSEWNRGQDGYTF,TGTGCCAGCAGTGAATGGAACAGGGGGCAGGATGGCTACACCTTC
TRBJ1-6,-,-,TRBV5-1,CASSQTGLGTDSPLHF,TGCGCCAGCAGCCAAACAGGGTTGGGGACCGATTCACCCCTCCACTTT
TRBJ1-2,-,-,TRBV5-1,CASREQPSYYGYTF,TGCGCCAGCAGGGAACAGCCGAGCTACTATGGCTACACCTTC
TRBJ2-3,-,TRBD2,TRBV30,CAWSVKRGETDTQYF,TGTGCCTGGAGTGTGAAGCGGGGGGAGACAGATACGCAGTATTTT
TRBJ2-7,-,TRBD1,TRBV28,CASASGGAPNEQYF,TGTGCCAGCGCCTCAGGGGGCGCCCCAAACGAGCAGTACTTC
TRBJ1-2,-,TRBD1,TRBV30,CAWSTPPTGYGYTF,TGTGCCTGGAGTACCCCGCCGACAGGGTATGGCTACACCTTC
TRBJ2-7,-,TRBD1,TRBV14,CASRGGTRTGSHEQYF,TGTGCCAGCAGAGGGGGGACGCGGACAGGGAGCCACGAGCAGTACTTC
TRBJ2-1,-,TRBD2,TRBV7-2,CASSLQVLAGVNEQFF,TGTGCCAGCAGCTTACAAGTACTAGCGGGAGTCAATGAGCAGTTCTTC
TRBJ1-1,-,-,TRBV10-3,CAITSRTGNTEAFF,TGTGCCATCACGTCGCGAACAGGGAACACTGAAGCTTTCTTT
TRBJ1-1,-,-,TRBV30,CAWSVHNSAGPKRFQAFF,TGTGCCTGGAGTGTACACAACTCGGCAGGGCCCAAGAGGTTCCAAGCTTTCTTT
TRBJ1-1,-,-,TRBV10-3,CAISRGFGTEAFF,TGTGCCATCTCAAGGGGTTTCGGCACTGAAGCTTTCTTT
TRBJ2-7,-,-,TRBV6-5,CASFSDGALYEQYF,TGTGCCAGTTTTTCCGATGGGGCCCTCTACGAGCAGTACTTC
TRBJ1-1,-,-,TRBV29-1,CSVGQSGTEAFF,TGCAGCGTTGGTCAATCGGGCACTGAAGCTTTCTTT
TRBJ1-5,-,-,TRBV5-6,CASSLDRPNQPQHF,TGTGCCAGCAGCTTGGACAGGCCGAATCAGCCCCAGCATTTT
TRBJ1-2,-,-,TRBV28,CASSLEGEKRSYTF,TGTGCCAGCAGTTTAGAAGGGGAAAAAAGAAGCTACACCTTC
TRBJ2-3,-,-,TRBV5-1,CASSAGTDTDTQYF,TGCGCCAGCAGCGCCGGGACTGACACAGATACGCAGTATTTT
TRBJ1-5,-,-,TRBV5-8,CASSDQMTLSNQPQHF,TGTGCCAGCAGCGACCAAATGACACTGAGCAATCAGCCCCAGCATTTT